This is a list of T cell receptor beta chains from one sample in a study of T cells in Graves' hyperthyroidism and ophthalmopathy. From the multiplex PCR reads, TCRdb called clonotypes with MiXCR, one entry per CDR3 protein. The sample consists of 300,000 to 450,000 distinct CDR3 sequences, more than 13% of them appearing once. Material: blood. These receptor sequences come from a woman aged 25 to 39 with Graves' hyperthyroidism. Both conserved end residues are part of each CDR3. Only some rows state a clone size, as once, few, many or a class for expanded clones.

V: TRBV14
J: TRBJ2-1
size: .
CDR3: CASSLVAPPNEQFF

V: TRBV6-1
J: TRBJ2-7
size: few
CDR3: CASSELSDEQYF

V: TRBV7-2
J: TRBJ2-3
size: many
CDR3: CASSLSGYTDTQYF

V: TRBV5-1
J: TRBJ1-2
size: .
CDR3: CASSLASSNDYGYTF

V: TRBV2
J: TRBJ2-3
size: many
CDR3: CASRRGTSTDTQYF

V: TRBV7-2
J: TRBJ2-1
size: once
CDR3: CASSSTKSSVKQFF

V: TRBV5-5
J: TRBJ1-1
size: few
CDR3: CASSSITVNTEAFF

V: TRBV11-3
J: TRBJ2-1
size: few
CDR3: CASSLDREGWGFF

V: TRBV5-1
J: TRBJ2-7
size: many
CDR3: CASSLEPTATSGYAYEQYF

V: TRBV18
J: TRBJ2-4
size: .
CDR3: CASSPRQGAGDIQYF

V: TRBV4-2
J: TRBJ1-5
size: many
CDR3: CASSQEIPGVGHQPQHF

V: TRBV29-1
J: TRBJ2-6
size: .
CDR3: CSVALLSGANVLTF

V: TRBV12-3/TRBV12-4
J: TRBJ2-7
size: many
CDR3: CASSLGGLAGGRAAYEQYF

V: TRBV20-1
J: TRBJ2-5
size: few
CDR3: CSARDPIAAYQETQYF

V: TRBV5-1
J: TRBJ2-5
size: few
CDR3: CASSLGLGLFDF

V: TRBV7-2
J: TRBJ2-7
size: many
CDR3: CASSLQTSGSYEQYF

V: TRBV5-1
J: TRBJ2-7
size: .
CDR3: CASSLRASGRASYEQYF

V: TRBV20-1
J: TRBJ2-3
size: few
CDR3: CSANLQGRTDTQYF

V: TRBV9
J: TRBJ1-2
size: many
CDR3: CASSVDSRVNYGYTF

V: TRBV12-3/TRBV12-4
J: TRBJ2-5
size: many
CDR3: CASSRRTSGSGETQYF

V: TRBV20-1
J: TRBJ2-6
size: .
CDR3: CSARPRQGTGANVLTF

V: TRBV6-6
J: TRBJ1-2
size: many
CDR3: CASSYDRTTSLGGYTF

V: TRBV12-3/TRBV12-4
J: TRBJ1-2
size: many
CDR3: CASVSGTEYGYTF

V: TRBV7-6
J: TRBJ2-5
size: few
CDR3: CASSLAAGGETQYF

V: TRBV7-2
J: TRBJ2-7
size: many
CDR3: CASSAGQGALGYEQYF

V: TRBV20-1
J: TRBJ1-5
size: .
CDR3: CSARDRVDGQPQHF

V: TRBV10-3
J: TRBJ1-1
size: many
CDR3: CAIRKNTEAFF

V: TRBV20-1
J: TRBJ2-1
size: many
CDR3: CSARPAGGSDNEQFF

V: TRBV5-1
J: TRBJ2-1
size: .
CDR3: CANLPPAGSDEQFF

V: TRBV7-9
J: TRBJ2-7
size: .
CDR3: CASSLGQGALAESYEQYF

V: TRBV7-9
J: TRBJ2-3
size: many
CDR3: CASSSRLEATDTQYF

V: TRBV20-1
J: TRBJ2-7
size: many
CDR3: CSARGLAGAEQYF

V: TRBV24-1
J: TRBJ2-3
size: many
CDR3: CATSDLQASGSPDTQYF

V: TRBV28
J: TRBJ1-4
size: many
CDR3: CASSLPTGGNEKLFF

V: TRBV7-9
J: TRBJ2-1
size: many
CDR3: CASSLSGYNEQFF

V: TRBV30
J: TRBJ2-7
size: .
CDR3: CAWSWGGEQYF

V: TRBV5-6
J: TRBJ2-2
size: .
CDR3: CASTMGGTGELFF

V: TRBV20-1
J: TRBJ1-1
size: few
CDR3: CSVDSGSTEAFF

V: TRBV27
J: TRBJ2-2
size: .
CDR3: CASSLAGGMGELFF

V: TRBV28
J: TRBJ2-5
size: many
CDR3: CASVSDQETQYF

V: TRBV2
J: TRBJ2-1
size: few
CDR3: CVSRLAHEQFF

V: TRBV2
J: TRBJ2-7
size: many
CDR3: CASRAGGLAGFYEQYF

V: TRBV12-3/TRBV12-4
J: TRBJ2-1
size: .
CDR3: CASSLVGRGHNEQFF

V: TRBV12-3/TRBV12-4
J: TRBJ1-2
size: .
CDR3: CASSFTNPNYGYTF

V: TRBV29-1
J: TRBJ2-1
size: many
CDR3: CSVASFLGGLAGSSEQFF

V: TRBV27
J: TRBJ2-2
size: many
CDR3: CASSLSAGGTGTGELFF

V: TRBV25-1
J: TRBJ1-6
size: few
CDR3: CASSDPQGLGNSPLHF

V: TRBV28
J: TRBJ1-2
size: many
CDR3: CASSLLGGYGYTF

V: TRBV24-1
J: TRBJ2-1
size: .
CDR3: CATSGAGQRMYNEQFF

V: TRBV10-3
J: TRBJ2-7
size: few
CDR3: CAISQVAGETYEQYF

V: TRBV6-1
J: TRBJ1-4
size: .
CDR3: CASSQRTRQEKLFF

V: TRBV5-1
J: TRBJ2-2
size: few
CDR3: CASSQGQGSTGELFF

V: TRBV20-1
J: TRBJ2-1
size: .
CDR3: CSASTDLSSEQFF

V: TRBV7-9
J: TRBJ1-2
size: .
CDR3: CASSYRQDANYGYTF